The 20 T cell receptor beta chains listed next were all sequenced from one sample in a study of OX40 agonist ivuxolimab in advanced cancers. Generated by immunoSEQ multiplex PCR, the TCRdb table keeps only in-frame clones and is missing some. The sample contains around 64,000 clones, roughly 83% of which appear only once. Material: CD4+ or CD8+ T cells sorted from blood, obtained in a trial of the OX40 agonist ivuxolimab. The source is an adult with an advanced solid tumor such as melanoma, head and neck, liver or kidney cancer.

V gene TRBV28 combines with J gene TRBJ2-7; D is unresolved. The germline CDR1 and CDR2 sequences are MDHEN and SYDVKM. The CDR3 spans 11 residues. Trimming pared 8 bases from V and 4 bases from J, leaving 9 bases between. Written as DNA, the CDR3 is TGTGCCAGCCAAACGGGTTACGAGCAGTACTTC. Its protein product is CASQTGYEQYF.

The CDR3 here is CAISHPTSSYEQYF. CDR3 nucleotide sequence: TGTGCCATCAGCCACCCCACTAGCTCCTACGAGCAGTACTTC. The rearrangement links TRBV10-3 to TRBJ2-7, with D possibly TRBD2 on 5 matching bases. The germline V and J ends were trimmed by 6 bases and 0 bases, with 12 bases remaining between them. CDR3 size: 14 residues. In germline, CDR1 is ENHRY, CDR2 SYGVKD.

This clone qualifies as medium-sized (0.01 to 0.1%). The chain links TRBV5-1 to TRBJ1-3; D is unclear. The length of the CDR3 is 15 residues. Germline CDR1 SGHRS, CDR2 YFSETQ. V was shortened by 0 bases and J by 0 bases, with 7 bases between the two germline ends. In nucleotides, the CDR3 is TGCGCCAGCAGCTTGGGGCAGACCTCTGGAAACACCATATATTTT. Amino acid sequence: CASSLGQTSGNTIYF.

The V gene is TRBV5-5, the J gene TRBJ2-7, with a tentative D call TRBD2 (6 bases). This CDR3 is built from 13 residues. The germline gives CDR1 SGHKS, CDR2 YYEKEE (reference sequence). V was cut by 5 bases and J by 3 bases, with 12 bases left in between. CDR3 loop: CASRGFGGYEQYF. Written as DNA, the CDR3 is TGTGCCAGCAGGGGATTCGGGGGCTACGAGCAGTACTTC. Full variable domain (missing parts from reference TRBV5-5 and TRBJ2-7): DAGVTQSPTHLIKTRGQQVTLRCSPISGHKSVSWYQQVLGQGPQFIFQYYEKEERGRGNFPDRFSARQFPNYSSELNVNALLLGDSALYLCASRGFGGYEQYFGPGTRLTVT.

The chain carries TRBV7-3 and TRBJ2-7, with D unresolved. CDR3 length: 13 residues. The germline gives CDR1 SGHTA, CDR2 FQGTGA. The germline V and J ends were trimmed by 1 base and 6 bases, with 10 bases remaining between them. The CDR3 nucleotides are TGTGCCAGCAGCTTAAGGCAGCTGTCCGAGCAGTACTTC. Its protein product is CASSLRQLSEQYF.

The V gene is TRBV5-6, the J gene TRBJ2-3, with D tentatively TRBD2 (7 bases). Trimming left V 2 bases short and J 2 bases short, with 12 bases between. Germline-derived CDR1 and CDR2 are SGHDT and YYEEEE. The CDR3 is 15 residues long. CDR3: CASSFGGRYTDTQYF. CDR3 in DNA: TGTGCCAGCAGCTTCGGGGGGCGGTACACAGATACGCAGTATTTT.

The chain couples TRBV11-2 to TRBJ2-3; 12 bases are a match to TRBD2. There are 15 residues in the CDR3. The ends lost 6 bases at V and 5 bases at J; junction bases unmatched: 6. Germline CDR1 SGHAT, CDR2 FQNNGV. The CDR3: CASSLQTSGRDTQYF. CDR3 nucleotide sequence: TGTGCCAGCAGTCTTCAGACTAGCGGGAGAGATACGCAGTATTTT.

V and J are TRBV29-1 and TRBJ1-2, with 7 positions matching TRBD1. The V gene's germline CDR1 is SQVTM and CDR2 ANQGSEA. J lost 4 bases, V lost 7 bases, and 12 bases had no gene match. The CDR3 extends over 14 amino acids. This CDR3 is CSAARGGSSYGYTF. Written as DNA, the CDR3 is TGCAGCGCAGCCCGAGGGGGCTCTAGCTATGGCTACACCTTC.

The genes are TRBV30 and TRBJ2-2; D unresolved. Deletions cut 4 bases from V and 0 bases from J, with 9 bases between. Germline lookup yields CDR1 GTSNPN and CDR2 SVGIG (reference sequence). This CDR3 is 14 amino acids long. For the CDR3, the DNA is TGTGCCTGGAAGGTCAGCGCGAACACCGGGGAGCTGTTTTTT. It encodes CAWKVSANTGELFF.

The V call is TRBV5-1, the J call TRBJ1-1; TRBD1 might be the D (6 bases). The CDR3 is 15 amino acids. Trimming removed 0 bases at V and 3 bases at J, with 12 bases between. The germline V gene encodes CDR1 SGHRS and CDR2 YFSETQ. The CDR3 coding sequence is TGCGCCAGCAGCTTGGCCCACAGGGAACACACTGAAGCTTTCTTT. Residues: CASSLAHREHTEAFF.

V usage is TRBV6-1 and J usage is TRBJ2-1, with D uncertain. V gave up 1 base and J gave up 9 bases, with 7 bases separating them. The CDR3 extends over 12 amino acids. Germline V gene sequence: CDR1 MNHNS, CDR2 SASEGT. The CDR3 spells CASSEVRSEQFF. CDR3 nucleotide sequence: TGTGCCAGCAGTGAAGTACGCAGTGAGCAGTTCTTC.

V is TRBV30 and J is TRBJ2-7; 9 nucleotides agree with TRBD1. The length of the CDR3 is 13 residues. The V gene's germline CDR1 is GTSNPN and CDR2 SVGIG (reference sequence). The trim removed 2 bases at V and 6 bases at J, leaving 5 bases unmatched. The CDR3 DNA follows: TGTGCCTGGAGTATACAGGGGGCAGGCGAGCAGTACTTC. This sequence encodes CAWSIQGAGEQYF.

The CDR3 here is CASTWGGETQYF. CDR3 sequence (DNA): TGTGCCAGCACCTGGGGGGGGGAGACCCAGTACTTC. The rearrangement links TRBV7-6 to TRBJ2-5, with 7 bases that match TRBD2. J gave up 5 bases and V 7 bases, and 4 bases lay outside the gene matches. The CDR3 has 12 amino acids. Germline CDR1 SGHVS, CDR2 FNYEAQ.

The chain combines TRBV7-9 with TRBJ1-1, with unresolved D. The germline CDR1 and CDR2 sequences are SEHNR and FQNEAQ (reference sequence). Trimming removed 3 bases at V and 0 bases at J, with 5 bases between. CDR3 length: 13 residues. CDR3: CASSFTVNTEAFF. The CDR3 nucleotides are TGTGCCAGCAGCTTCACAGTGAACACTGAAGCTTTCTTT.

There are a few counts of this clone. This chain connects TRBV7-6 to TRBJ1-6; D is ambiguous. This CDR3 spans 20 amino acids. Trimming left V 5 bases short and J 0 bases short, with 23 bases between. CDR1 and CDR2 (germline): SGHVS, FNYEAQ. CDR3 sequence (DNA): TGTGCCAGCAGCCCACTTAATAGTGTAGGCGGGAGCTCCTATAATTCACCCCTCCACTTT. Translating it yields CASSPLNSVGGSSYNSPLHF.

The chain couples TRBV11-1 to TRBJ2-7, with 7 bases fitting TRBD1. V lost 0 bases and J lost 3; bases outside the gene matches: 5. CDR3 length: 15 amino acids. Germline CDR1 is SGHAT and CDR2 is FQDESV (reference sequence). The DNA of the CDR3 is TGTGCCAGCAGCTTAGCGACAGGGAACAACTACGAGCAGTACTTC. The encoded protein is CASSLATGNNYEQYF.

The rearrangement uses TRBV4-3 and TRBJ2-1; 9 nucleotides agree with TRBD2. Unmatched junction bases numbered 9, after V lost 1 base and J lost 8 bases. The CDR3 extends over 16 amino acids. Germline V gene sequence: CDR1 LGHNA, CDR2 YSLEER. CDR3 in amino acids: CASSQASSGISYEQFF. The CDR3 DNA follows: TGCGCCAGCAGCCAAGCGTCTAGCGGGATAAGCTATGAGCAGTTCTTC.

This chain connects TRBV18 to TRBJ1-2, with a possible D match to TRBD1 (5 bases). The CDR3 length is 12 residues. V was clipped by 8 bases and J by 7 bases, with 14 bases between them. In germline, CDR1 is KGHSH, CDR2 LQKENI. The CDR3 is CASHKGQGGYTF. The CDR3 DNA reads TGTGCCAGCCACAAGGGGCAGGGTGGCTACACCTTC.

V usage is TRBV11-3 and J usage is TRBJ2-3; D not resolved. The V and J ends lost 5 bases and 4 bases respectively, with 10 bases between them. This CDR3 has 13 amino acids. Germline V gene data show CDR1 as SGHNT and CDR2 as YENEEA. DNA of the CDR3: TGTGCCAGCAGCCTTGCTTATGCAGATACGCAGTATTTT. It codes for CASSLAYADTQYF.

The genes are TRBV7-9 and TRBJ2-2; D ambiguous. CDR1 is SEHNR, CDR2 FQNEAQ, per germline (reference sequence). The CDR3 covers 14 residues. V was pared by 5 bases and J by 5 bases, with 12 bases between. CDR3 nucleotides: TGTGCCAGCAGCCTCCCAACTTCGACCGGGGAGCTGTTTTTT. This sequence encodes CASSLPTSTGELFF.